A single sample is the source of the 22 T cell receptor beta chains below, sequenced in a study of lymphopenia after photon versus proton radiotherapy (dated by TCRdb to between 2017 and 2020). The library was obtained by the immunoSEQ multiplex PCR assay. As stored in TCRdb, this immuneACCESS dataset retains in-frame rearrangements with V and J assigned. A fraction of the clones does not appear; measured against another copy, unresolved V genes explain less than half of the discrepancy, and the remainder lacks a known reason. The sample table lists about 12,000 clones, 89% of them with a count of one. Roughly 3.3% of the sample is taken by the ten largest. Sequenced here: peripheral blood, sampled from a patient treated with proton-based radiotherapy. These receptors originate from a man aged 60 to 69 with pancreatic cancer.

V gene TRBV5-1 combines with J gene TRBJ2-3, with D perhaps being TRBD1 or TRBD2 (5 bases each). The V and J ends lost 1 base and 5 bases respectively, with 23 bases between them. Germline CDR1 SGHRS, CDR2 YFSETQ. There are 18 residues in the CDR3. CDR3 nucleotide sequence: TGCGCCAGCAGCTTGTCACTTTCTGGGACGGCCCCCCGAGATACGCAGTATTTT. Protein sequence: CASSLSLSGTAPRDTQYF.

J is TRBJ2-5 and V is TRBV10-1; 10 bases match TRBD2. V shed 8 bases, J shed 7 bases, and the junction held 10 bases outside the gene matches. Germline CDR1 WNHNN, CDR2 SYGVQD (reference sequence). This CDR3 spans 14 amino acids. CDR3 nucleotide sequence: TGCGCCAGCGCAGCGGGAGGGCCCTTGGGGACCCAGTACTTC. Its translation is CASAAGGPLGTQYF.

The rearrangement joins TRBV28 to TRBJ2-3; 8 nucleotides align to TRBD1. The V and J ends lost 5 bases and 5 bases, in that order; junction bases with no gene match: 21. In germline, CDR1 is MDHEN, CDR2 SYDVKM. CDR3 size: 19 residues. CDR3 amino acids: CASSRRLRTRGRREDTQYF. In DNA, the CDR3 is TGTGCCAGCAGTCGGAGACTCAGAACCAGGGGGCGCCGGGAAGATACGCAGTATTTT.

The chain employs TRBV5-1 and TRBJ2-1, with D possibly TRBD1 on 5 matching bases. Trimming cost V 0 bases and J 3 bases, with 7 bases left between them. Germline V gene sequence: CDR1 SGHRS, CDR2 YFSETQ. This CDR3 region has 14 residues. CDR3 sequence (DNA): TGCGCCAGCAGCTTGGGACAGCTCTACAATGAGCAGTTCTTC. Translated, it gives CASSLGQLYNEQFF.

This clone was seen just once. The J gene is TRBJ2-2, the V gene TRBV4-3; TRBD2 matches 11 bases. Trimming took 2 bases from V and 4 from J; bases not matched to a gene: 9. Germline-derived CDR1 and CDR2 are LGHNA and YSLEER. CDR3 size: 18 residues. The DNA for the CDR3 is TGCGCCAGCAGCCAATATAGCGGGAGGGCGTTTTCCACCGGGGAGCTGTTTTTT. It is translated as CASSQYSGRAFSTGELFF.

V is TRBV19 and J is TRBJ2-5; D call uncertain. The CDR3 runs 15 residues. V lost 4 bases and J 4 bases, leaving 16 bases between the germline ends. Germline V gene sequence: CDR1 LNHDA, CDR2 SQIVND (reference sequence). CDR3 in amino acids: CASSTRQAVGETQYF. CDR3 nucleotides: TGTGCCAGTAGTACTCGGCAGGCCGTAGGAGAGACCCAGTACTTC. Filled out from reference TRBV19 and TRBJ2-5, the complete variable domain reads DGGITQSPKYLFRKEGQNVTLSCEQNLNHDAMYWYRQDPGQGLRLIYYSQIVNDFQKGDIAEGYSVSREKKESFPLTVTSAQKNPTAFYLCASSTRQAVGETQYFGPGTRLLVL.

The chain employs TRBV7-2 and TRBJ2-7, with 11 nucleotides matching TRBD2. The CDR3 loop spans 15 amino acids. Germline-derived CDR1 and CDR2 are SGHTA and FQGNSA. Trimming at V came to 1 base and at J to 6 bases, leaving 5 bases not matched to a gene. In DNA form, the CDR3 reads TGTGCCAGCAGCTTAGTAGCGGGAGGGCCGGGCGAGCAGTACTTC. Translation gives CASSLVAGGPGEQYF.

The chain couples TRBV28 to TRBJ2-7, with D unclear. Germline V gene lookup returns CDR1 MDHEN and CDR2 SYDVKM. Trimming took 3 bases from V and 4 from J, leaving 28 bases between them. The CDR3 sequence is 19 residues long. The CDR3 spells CASSFGKGRLTWANYEQYF. CDR3 sequence (DNA): TGTGCCAGCAGTTTTGGAAAAGGGCGGCTTACGTGGGCGAATTACGAGCAGTACTTC.

The chain has TRBV27 and TRBJ2-2; D is unclear. Per germline, CDR1 MNHEY and CDR2 SMNVEV (reference sequence). V was clipped by 7 bases and J by 4 bases, with 7 bases between them. The CDR3 sequence is 12 residues long. The CDR3 loop is CASTPGTGELFF. The CDR3 DNA reads as TGTGCCAGCACCCCTGGCACCGGGGAGCTGTTTTTT.

This clone was counted once. This sequence joins TRBV6-6 and TRBJ2-7; D not resolved. CDR1 and CDR2 from the germline V gene are MNHNY and SVGAGI (reference sequence). V shed 6 bases and J shed 3 bases, with 9 bases lying between them. The CDR3 is 12 residues long. CDR3 sequence (DNA): TGTGCCAGCAGCCCATCGATCTACGAGCAGTACTTC. Protein sequence: CASSPSIYEQYF.

The gene calls are TRBV5-1 and TRBJ2-7; TRBD1 is a possible D gene (6 bases). Germline V gene lookup returns CDR1 SGHRS and CDR2 YFSETQ. The CDR3 runs to 16 residues. V was clipped by 0 bases and J by 4 bases, with 17 bases between them. The CDR3 region is CASSLGGLHPTYEQYF. The CDR3 DNA follows: TGCGCCAGCAGCTTGGGGGGGCTCCACCCAACTTACGAGCAGTACTTC.

The chain recombines TRBV27 with TRBJ2-1, with 7 bases lining up with TRBD1. The CDR3 loop spans 12 amino acids. The germline V gene has CDR1 MNHEY and CDR2 SMNVEV (reference sequence). J was trimmed by 8 bases and V by 5 bases; bases with no gene match: 3. The CDR3 protein is CASSQTGDEQFF. The CDR3 DNA sequence: TGTGCCAGCAGTCAAACAGGGGATGAGCAGTTCTTC.

In this sample, this clone turned up once. The rearrangement joins TRBV2 to TRBJ2-2, with 10 positions matching TRBD1. The CDR3 contains 15 residues. Losses at the gene ends were 6 bases for V and 4 bases for J; bases not matched to a gene: 5. Per the germline V gene, CDR1 is SNHLY and CDR2 is FYNNEI. The CDR3 nucleotides are TGTGCCAGCAGACGACAGGGGGCCCGCACCGGGGAGCTGTTTTTT. This gives the protein CASRRQGARTGELFF. The complete variable domain, with remaining parts taken from reference TRBV2 and TRBJ2-2, reads EPEVTQTPSHQVTQMGQEVILRCVPISNHLYFYWYRQILGQKVEFLVSFYNNEISEKSEIFDDQFSVERPDGSNFTLKIRSTKLEDSAMYFCASRRQGARTGELFFGEGSRLTVL.

The J gene is TRBJ2-1, the V gene TRBV7-8, with D possibly matching TRBD2 (6 bases). The ends were cut back, 4 bases at V and 0 bases at J, with 13 bases in the middle. Germline V gives CDR1 SGHVS, CDR2 FQNEAQ. CDR3 size: 16 residues. The CDR3 loop reads CASSSHPSASYNEQFF. DNA for the CDR3: TGTGCCAGCAGCTCCCATCCTAGCGCCTCCTACAATGAGCAGTTCTTC. The full variable domain, with the rest looked up from reference TRBV7-8 and TRBJ2-1, is GAGVSQSPRYKVAKRGQDVALRCDPISGHVSLFWYQQALGQGPEFLTYFQNEAQLDKSGLPSDRFFAERPEGSVSTLKIQRTQQEDSAVYLCASSSHPSASYNEQFFGPGTRLTVL.

The chain joins TRBV9 to TRBJ2-5; TRBD1 or TRBD2 may be the D gene (7 bases each). The germline V gene has CDR1 SGDLS and CDR2 YYNGEE. The CDR3 loop spans 15 amino acids. V shed 4 bases and J shed 2 bases, with 15 bases lying between them. The CDR3 nucleotides read TGTGCCAGCAGCTTTCAGGGGGGAGGGCAAGAGACCCAGTACTTC. Translation: CASSFQGGGQETQYF. Complete variable domain (other parts from reference TRBV9 and TRBJ2-5): DSGVTQTPKHLITATGQRVTLRCSPRSGDLSVYWYQQSLDQGLQFLIQYYNGEERAKGNILERFSAQQFPDLHSELNLSSLELGDSALYFCASSFQGGGQETQYFGPGTRLLVL.

This chain connects TRBV9 to TRBJ2-7, with unresolved D. Germline assignment: CDR1 SGDLS and CDR2 YYNGEE. This CDR3 region has 15 residues. V dropped 4 bases and J dropped 0 bases, with 14 bases sitting between them. CDR3 sequence reads: CASSPADTISYEQYF. The CDR3 DNA follows: TGTGCCAGCAGCCCTGCCGATACGATCTCCTACGAGCAGTACTTC.

V is TRBV28 and J is TRBJ1-5; perhaps TRBD1 as D (5 bases). The CDR3 is 15 amino acids. Germline V gene sequence: CDR1 MDHEN, CDR2 SYDVKM. The V and J ends lost 5 bases and 0 bases respectively, with 11 bases between them. The CDR3 region has the DNA TGTGCCAGCAGTGCCGGGACCCGTAGCAATCAGCCCCAGCATTTT. It yields the protein CASSAGTRSNQPQHF.

V usage is TRBV6-5 and J usage is TRBJ1-1; D is unresolved. Trimming shortened V by 6 bases and J by 1 base, and 12 bases separated the two germline ends. The CDR3 is 14 residues long. Germline CDR1 is MNHEY and CDR2 is SVGAGI. In DNA, the CDR3 is TGTGCCAGCAGCCCCATCCCAGGGAACACTGAAGCTTTCTTT. Translating it yields CASSPIPGNTEAFF.

The V and J genes are TRBV1 and TRBJ2-5; TRBD1, the D gene given by the table, was not confirmed from the DNA. TRBV1 is a pseudogene. The CDR3 spans 15 residues. This CDR3 reads CTSSTRDSRQETQYF. As DNA, the CDR3 is TGCACCAGCAGCACCCGGGACAGCAGGCAAGAGACCCAGTACTTC.

This rearrangement joins TRBV11-3 to TRBJ2-5; D unclear. The V end lost 5 bases, the J end lost 2 bases, and 24 bases lay between the germline ends. CDR3 size: 18 residues. The germline V gene has CDR1 SGHNT and CDR2 YENEEA. CDR3 amino acids: CASSPPRWAALGQETQYF. Here the CDR3 DNA reads TGTGCCAGCAGCCCACCCCGTTGGGCGGCACTGGGGCAAGAGACCCAGTACTTC. The full variable domain, with the rest looked up from reference TRBV11-3 and TRBJ2-5, is EAGVVQSPRYKIIEKKQPVAFWCNPISGHNTLYWYLQNLGQGPELLIRYENEEAVDDSQLPKDRFSAERLKGVDSTLKIQPAELGDSAVYLCASSPPRWAALGQETQYFGPGTRLLVL.

The rearrangement uses TRBV28 and TRBJ1-2; D not resolved. The V gene lost 2 bases and the J gene lost 9 bases, with 13 bases spanning the gap. CDR1 and CDR2 (germline): MDHEN, SYDVKM. This CDR3 comprises 13 residues. Here the CDR3 reads CASSLGVNKRYTF. The CDR3 DNA follows: TGTGCCAGCAGTTTAGGGGTAAATAAGCGCTACACCTTC.

The J gene is TRBJ2-5, the V gene TRBV7-2; TRBD1 agrees at 8 bases. J lost 5 bases, V lost 1 base, and 3 bases had no gene match. Germline V gene sequence: CDR1 SGHTA, CDR2 FQGNSA. The CDR3 loop spans 14 amino acids. The CDR3, as DNA: TGTGCCAGCAGCTTAGGCAGGGGGCGCGAGACCCAGTACTTC. Protein sequence: CASSLGRGRETQYF.